This record concerns one TCR beta chain sequence. This sample stems from a study of blood T cell repertoires in COVID-19. Original methodology: Amplification of reference gene primers was used by the study to estimate nucleated cell counts. This table comes from immunoSEQ multiplex PCR, and its TCRdb copy is limited to in-frame clones, with some not included. The V and J calls and the clone size are those of that table, but D and trimming were determined from the DNA. The top ten clones hold 4% to 5.5% of a sample with more than 100,000 clones, under 90% of them seen once. The CDR3 totals 14 residues. V shed 6 bases, J shed 5 bases, and the junction held 6 bases outside the gene matches. CDR1 MNHEY and CDR2 SMNVEV come from the germline V gene (reference sequence).

The TCR sequence derives from a woman in her sixties or seventies with acute or convalescent COVID-19. The J gene is TRBJ2-3, the V gene TRBV27; 9 bases agree with TRBD1. Sample: peripheral blood. The CDR3 sequence is CASSRDRVGDTQYF. CDR3 nucleotides: TGTGCCAGCAGCCGGGACAGGGTAGGAGATACGCAGTATTTT.